The clone carrying this T cell receptor beta chain appeared many times. Its cognate antigen is unknown. Time point here: newly diagnosed GD, antithyroid drugs for less than 3 months. Researchers made the TCR library from RNA that was extracted from PBMCs. These data originate in a study of regulatory T cells in long-lasting Graves disease. Whole-study findings and limits: There were preferences for TRBV28, TRBJ1-2 and TRBJ2-5 in persistent disease.

The authors built TCR beta libraries using iRepertoire HTBI primers and Arm-PCR of CDR3 regions. TCRdb re-analysed the multiplex PCR reads in MiXCR, keeping a single row per CDR3 protein. The table shows about 450,000 distinct CDR3 sequences, with around 13% occurring only once. Trimming stripped 9 bases from V and 2 bases from J, with 11 bases between. This CDR3 has 12 residues. Germline CDR1 is SNHLY and CDR2 is FYNNEI. These data were also reused for a study on T cells in Graves' hyperthyroidism and ophthalmopathy.

This sequence originates from a woman between 45 and 65 years old with Graves disease. The source material was peripheral blood mononuclear cells (PBMCs), sampled at new diagnosis, from a patient treated with antithyroid drugs. This chain links TRBV2 with TRBJ2-7, with a possible D match to TRBD2 (6 bases). The CDR3 protein is CASRGDPYEQYF. The CDR3 coding sequence is TGTGCCAGTCGCGGGGATCCCTACGAGCAGTACTTC.